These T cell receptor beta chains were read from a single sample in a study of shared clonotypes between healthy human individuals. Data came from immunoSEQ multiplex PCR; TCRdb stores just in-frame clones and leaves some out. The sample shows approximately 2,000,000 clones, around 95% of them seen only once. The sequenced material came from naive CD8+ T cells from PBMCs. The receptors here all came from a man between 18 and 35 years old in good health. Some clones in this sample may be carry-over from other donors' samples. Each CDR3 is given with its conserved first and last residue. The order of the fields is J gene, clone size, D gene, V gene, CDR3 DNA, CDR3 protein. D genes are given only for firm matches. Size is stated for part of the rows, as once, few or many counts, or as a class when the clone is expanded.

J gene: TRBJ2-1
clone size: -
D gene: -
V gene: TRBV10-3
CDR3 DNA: TGTGCCATCCGGGCCCGGGGGAATGAGCAGTTCTTC
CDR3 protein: CAIRARGNEQFF

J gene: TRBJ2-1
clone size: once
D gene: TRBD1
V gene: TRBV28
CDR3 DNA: TGTGCCAGCAGTCCCAGACAGGGGGCAGTAGATGAGCAGTTCTTC
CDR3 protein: CASSPRQGAVDEQFF

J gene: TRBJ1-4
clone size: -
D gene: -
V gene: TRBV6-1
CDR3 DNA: TGTGCCAGCAGTGAAGTCCTCAGGCCGGTCGGTGAAAAACTGTTTTTT
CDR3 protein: CASSEVLRPVGEKLFF

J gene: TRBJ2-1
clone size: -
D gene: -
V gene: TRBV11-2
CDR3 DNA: TGTGCCAGCAGCCCGGACTCCAGCTCCTACAATGAGCAGTTCTTC
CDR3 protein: CASSPDSSSYNEQFF

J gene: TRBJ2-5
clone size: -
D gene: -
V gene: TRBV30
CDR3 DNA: TGTGCCTGGAGTGCCCCGCCAACGGAGACCCAGTACTTC
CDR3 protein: CAWSAPPTETQYF

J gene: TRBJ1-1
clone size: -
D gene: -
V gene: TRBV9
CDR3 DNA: TGTGCCAGCAGCGTAAGTCAGGACAGTTATAGAGCTTTCTTT
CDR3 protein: CASSVSQDSYRAFF

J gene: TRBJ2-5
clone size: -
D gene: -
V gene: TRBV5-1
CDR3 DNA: TGCGCCAGCAGCTTGTGGGCAACAGGGTACCAAGAGACCCAGTACTTC
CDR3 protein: CASSLWATGYQETQYF

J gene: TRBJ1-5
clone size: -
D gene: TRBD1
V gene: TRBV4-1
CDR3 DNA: TGCGCCAGCAGCTCGCGACAGGGAGAAGGGCGCAATCAGCCCCAGCATTTT
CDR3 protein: CASSSRQGEGRNQPQHF

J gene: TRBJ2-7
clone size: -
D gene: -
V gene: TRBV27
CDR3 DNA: TGTGCCAGCAGCTTGATGGCAGGGGGGTACGAGCAGTACTTC
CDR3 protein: CASSLMAGGYEQYF

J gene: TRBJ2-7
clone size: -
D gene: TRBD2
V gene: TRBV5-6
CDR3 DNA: TGTGCCAGCAGCCGGGGGGGACTAGCTCTCTACGAGCAGTACTTC
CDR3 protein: CASSRGGLALYEQYF

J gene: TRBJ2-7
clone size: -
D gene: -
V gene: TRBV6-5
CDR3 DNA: TGTGCCAGCAGTTACTCCGGCAGTACGCACTACGAGCAGTACTTC
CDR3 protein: CASSYSGSTHYEQYF

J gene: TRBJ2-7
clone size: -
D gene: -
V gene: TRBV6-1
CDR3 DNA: TGTGCCAGCAGTGCCCCGAGTAGGACACCGTACGAGCAGTACTTC
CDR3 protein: CASSAPSRTPYEQYF

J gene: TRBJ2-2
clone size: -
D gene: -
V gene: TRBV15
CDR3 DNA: TGTGCCACCAGCAGGAAGGGGGGACTTAACACCGGGGAGCTGTTTTTT
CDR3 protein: CATSRKGGLNTGELFF

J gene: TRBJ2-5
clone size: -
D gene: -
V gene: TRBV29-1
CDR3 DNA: TGCAGTGCGGGCTCTACCTTAGAGACCCAGTACTTC
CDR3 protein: CSAGSTLETQYF

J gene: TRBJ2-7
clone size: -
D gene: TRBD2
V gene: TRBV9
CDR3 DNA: TGTGCCAGCAGCGTCGGGGGGGACATGAGAGCCTACGAGCAGTACTTC
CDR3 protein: CASSVGGDMRAYEQYF

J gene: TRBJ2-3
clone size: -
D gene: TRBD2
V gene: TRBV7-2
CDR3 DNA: TGTGCCAGCAGCTTACGCCTAGCGGGAGGGGCAGATACGCAGTATTTT
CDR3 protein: CASSLRLAGGADTQYF

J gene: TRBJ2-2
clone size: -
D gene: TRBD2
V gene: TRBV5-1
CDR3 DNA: TGCGCCAGCAGCCCCTTCGGAGGGGGGACTAGTCTTGCGGAGCTGTTTTTT
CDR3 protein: CASSPFGGGTSLAELFF